The clone carrying this T cell receptor beta chain was seen a few times. No antigen is known for it. TCRdb itself ran the PCR reads through MiXCR, one entry per CDR3 protein. The table shows roughly 630,000 distinct CDR3 sequences, with roughly 25% occurring only once. These data originate in a study of molecular identifiers for immune sequencing clone quantification. Study conclusions and caveats: In CMV-specific effectors, clones above 20 copies held over 98% of molecules; naive, under 1%.

The V end lost 0 bases, the J end lost 4 bases, and 14 bases lay between the germline ends. Germline V gene data show CDR1 as SGHKS and CDR2 as YYEKEE (reference sequence). The CDR3 has 15 residues. The sample comprised naive CD8+ T cells from blood, with Jurkat cell RNA spiked in. Subset described: FACS-sorted CD8+CD4-CCR7+CD45RA+ naive T cells. The genes are TRBV5-5 and TRBJ2-7; D is uncertain. The receptor comes from a human donor in good health. Some libraries in this study had Jurkat cell RNA spiked in. The CDR3 nucleotides read TGTGCCAGCAGCTTGGCCCCACCCGACTTATACGAGCAGTACTTC. Translating it yields CASSLAPPDLYEQYF.